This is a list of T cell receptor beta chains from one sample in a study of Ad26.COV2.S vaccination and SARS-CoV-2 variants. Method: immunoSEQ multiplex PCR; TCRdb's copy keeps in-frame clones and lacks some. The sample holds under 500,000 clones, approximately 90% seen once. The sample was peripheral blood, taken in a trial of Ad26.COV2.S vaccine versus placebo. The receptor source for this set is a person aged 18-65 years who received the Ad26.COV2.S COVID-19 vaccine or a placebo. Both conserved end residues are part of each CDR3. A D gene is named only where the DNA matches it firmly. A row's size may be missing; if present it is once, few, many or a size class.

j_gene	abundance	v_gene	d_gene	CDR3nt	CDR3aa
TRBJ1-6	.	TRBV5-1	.	TGCGCCAGCAGACCGGACCGCATCGGTTCACCCCTCCACTTT	CASRPDRIGSPLHF
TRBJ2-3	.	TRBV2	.	TGTGCCAGCAGTGATGCCGCTTATACGCAGTATTTT	CASSDAAYTQYF
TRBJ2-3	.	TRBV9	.	TGTGCCAGCAGTCGGTTGGGGGGCACAGATACGCAGTATTTT	CASSRLGGTDTQYF
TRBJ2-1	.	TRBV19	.	TGTGCCAGTAGCCCAATAGGACGGGACATCTATGAGCAGTTCTTC	CASSPIGRDIYEQFF
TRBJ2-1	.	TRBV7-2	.	TGTGCCAGCTCCTCAGCCTGGAGCTCCTACAATGAGCAGTTCTTC	CASSSAWSSYNEQFF
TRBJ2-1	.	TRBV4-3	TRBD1	TGCGCCAGCAGCCAAACGGACAGGGCAGTTTCCTACAATGAGCAGTTCTTC	CASSQTDRAVSYNEQFF
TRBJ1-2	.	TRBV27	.	TGTGCCAGCAGTTTTCAGGGGCACTATGGCTACACCTTC	CASSFQGHYGYTF
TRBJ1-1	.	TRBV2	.	TGTGCCAGCAGCGTGAAAACTAGGGTAACTGAAGCTTTCTTT	CASSVKTRVTEAFF
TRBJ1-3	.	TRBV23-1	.	TGCGCCAGCAGTCAACCCCCGGGACTGAGCTCTGGAAACACCATATATTTT	CASSQPPGLSSGNTIYF
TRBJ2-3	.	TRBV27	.	TGTGCCAGCAGTGGCCGGTTAGCGACTAGCACAGATACGCAGTATTTT	CASSGRLATSTDTQYF
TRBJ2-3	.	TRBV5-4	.	TGTGCCAGCAGCTTGTTGCAGGGCCAGCAAGATACGCAGTATTTT	CASSLLQGQQDTQYF
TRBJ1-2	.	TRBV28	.	TGTGCCAGCAGCCTAACTTATCGGGGCTACACCTTC	CASSLTYRGYTF
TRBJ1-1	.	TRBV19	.	TGTGCCAGTAGTATGGATGCCCGGGGGGGAGTATCGGACACTGAAGCTTTCTTT	CASSMDARGGVSDTEAFF
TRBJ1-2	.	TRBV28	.	TGTGCCAGCAGTTTAAGAATCGAGACCGGGTATGGCTACACCTTC	CASSLRIETGYGYTF
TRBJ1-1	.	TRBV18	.	TGTGCCAGCTCACCACCGGCGCTAAGGGGGACTGAAGCTTTCTTT	CASSPPALRGTEAFF
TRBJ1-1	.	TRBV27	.	TGTGCCAGCAGTTTAGCCTTGAACACTGAAGCTTTCTTT	CASSLALNTEAFF
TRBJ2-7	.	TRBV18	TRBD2	TGTGCCAGCTCACCACCAGGACGGGGGGGCTCTATCTCCTACGAGCAGTACTTC	CASSPPGRGGSISYEQYF
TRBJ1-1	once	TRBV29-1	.	TGCAGCGTTGCCCAACAGCTCATGAACACTGAAGCTTTCTTT	CSVAQQLMNTEAFF
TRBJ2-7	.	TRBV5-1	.	TGCGCCAGCAGCTTGGCTGGGGACTTCAACTACGAGCAGTACTTC	CASSLAGDFNYEQYF
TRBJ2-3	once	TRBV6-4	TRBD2	TGTGCCAGCAGTGACTCCCTGCGGGGGGGCACAGATACGCAGTATTTT	CASSDSLRGGTDTQYF
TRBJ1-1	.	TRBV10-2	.	TGCGCCAGCGGGGGGGGAGTGGACAGCCTTTGGGCTGAAGCTTTCTTT	CASGGGVDSLWAEAFF
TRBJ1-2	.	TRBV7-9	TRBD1	TGTGCCAGCAGCCAGGGGGAGAATGGCTACACCTTC	CASSQGENGYTF
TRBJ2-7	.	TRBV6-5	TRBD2	TGTGCCAGCAGGTCCTCTAGCGGGGGACTCTACGAGCAGTACTTC	CASRSSSGGLYEQYF
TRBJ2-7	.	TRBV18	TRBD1	TGTGCCAGCTCACCCACCTCCGCGGGACAGGTATACGAGCAGTACTTC	CASSPTSAGQVYEQYF
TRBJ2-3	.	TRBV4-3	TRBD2	TGCGCCAGCAGCCACTCCGGACTAGCGACACGCACAGATACGCAGTATTTT	CASSHSGLATRTDTQYF
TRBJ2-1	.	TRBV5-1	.	TGCGTCTCCGGGGACGCTAGCTCCTACAATGAGCAGTTCTTC	CVSGDASSYNEQFF
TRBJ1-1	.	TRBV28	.	TGTGCCAGCCGGAGGGAAGGAATGAACACTGAAGCTTTCTTT	CASRREGMNTEAFF
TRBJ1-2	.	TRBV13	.	TGTGCCAGCAGCTTAGTTCGGGGGCCGGCTAACTATGGCTACACCTTC	CASSLVRGPANYGYTF
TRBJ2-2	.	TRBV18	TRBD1	TGTGCCAGCTCACCTACACCGGGACAGGGGATTGCGAACACCGGGGAGCTGTTTTTT	CASSPTPGQGIANTGELFF
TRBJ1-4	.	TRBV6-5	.	TGTGCCAGCAGTTGGGAGGGTTCTGAAAAACTGTTTTTT	CASSWEGSEKLFF
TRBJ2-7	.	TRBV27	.	TGTGCCAGCAGTTTAGGCTTCCTCTACGAGCAGTACTTC	CASSLGFLYEQYF
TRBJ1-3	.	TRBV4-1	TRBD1	TGCGCCAGCAGCCAAGTGGCGGACAGGCGAAACACCATATATTTT	CASSQVADRRNTIYF
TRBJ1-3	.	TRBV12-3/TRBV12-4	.	TGTGCCAGCACCCGGTTGACTGGAAACACCATATATTTT	CASTRLTGNTIYF
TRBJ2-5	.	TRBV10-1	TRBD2	TGCGCCAGCAGTGCGGGACTAGCGGGGGGACAAGAGACCCAGTACTTC	CASSAGLAGGQETQYF
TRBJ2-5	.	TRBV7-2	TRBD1	TGTGCCAGCAGCTTTGGGACAGCATGGCAGGTCGGGACCCAGTACTTC	CASSFGTAWQVGTQYF
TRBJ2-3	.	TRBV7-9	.	TGTGCCAGCAGCTCCCCATTCGAGCTGAATACGCAGTATTTT	CASSSPFELNTQYF
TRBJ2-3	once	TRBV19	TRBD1	TGTGCCAGTAGGAACAGGGGCTTCAGCACAGATACGCAGTATTTT	CASRNRGFSTDTQYF
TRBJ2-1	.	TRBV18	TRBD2	TGTGCCAGCTCACCAGGACTAGCGGGGGAGCAGTTCTTC	CASSPGLAGEQFF
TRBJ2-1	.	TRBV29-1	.	TGCAGCGTTGCAGTAGGTGTCCCCAATGAGCAGTTCTTC	CSVAVGVPNEQFF
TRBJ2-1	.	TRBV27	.	TGTGCCAGCAGTTTACAGGACAATGAGCAGTTCTTC	CASSLQDNEQFF
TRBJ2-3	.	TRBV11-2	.	TGTGCCAGCAGCTCGAGGGGGCGGGGGCGCACAGATACGCAGTATTTT	CASSSRGRGRTDTQYF
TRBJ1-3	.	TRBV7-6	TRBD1	TGTGCCAGGAACAGGGGAGGACAGACCTCTGGAAACACCATATATTTT	CARNRGGQTSGNTIYF
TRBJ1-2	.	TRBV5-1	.	TGCGCCAGCAGCTTGGACGCGACCTATGGCTACACCTTC	CASSLDATYGYTF